This TCR beta chain originates from a study of blood T cell repertoires in COVID-19. About the study: Acute-phase and convalescent COVID-19 samples originated in the United States, Italy and Spain.

Clones were sequenced by immunoSEQ multiplex PCR, and TCRdb holds only the in-frame ones, with some missing. The table records about 180,000 clones, approximately 89% of them present only once. Cohorts were based on clinical histories the participants reported. CDR1 is GTSNPN and CDR2 is SVGIG in the germline V gene (reference sequence). The CDR3 is 14 amino acids. V gave up 1 base and J gave up 0 bases, with 7 bases separating them. This clone was observed a single time. The sequence came from a woman in her 40s with acute COVID-19. The genes are TRBV30 and TRBJ1-3; possible D gene TRBD1, 6 bases. Material: PBMCs or T cells enriched from blood (not recorded which). The CDR3 loop is CAWSEGVSGNTIYF. The DNA for the CDR3 is TGTGCCTGGAGTGAGGGGGTCTCTGGAAACACCATATATTTT.